This T cell receptor (beta chain) was identified in a study of blood T cell repertoires in COVID-19. Measured with immunoSEQ multiplex PCR; TCRdb has only the in-frame clones, and not every one. The sample shows some 520,000 clones, approximately 89% of them seen only once. Trimming removed 3 bases from V and 3 bases from J; junction bases left unmatched: 6. Germline CDR1 and CDR2: MGHRA and YSYEKL. The CDR3 is made up of 16 amino acids. This TCR was sampled from a man aged 18 to 35 with COVID-19, enrolled during active disease. The chain has TRBV4-1 and TRBJ2-7; 12 nucleotides line up with TRBD2. The sequenced sample consisted of peripheral blood. The CDR3 DNA sequence: TGCGCCAGCAGCCATGGACTAGCGGGGCGCTACTACGAGCAGTACTTC. It yields the protein CASSHGLAGRYYEQYF.